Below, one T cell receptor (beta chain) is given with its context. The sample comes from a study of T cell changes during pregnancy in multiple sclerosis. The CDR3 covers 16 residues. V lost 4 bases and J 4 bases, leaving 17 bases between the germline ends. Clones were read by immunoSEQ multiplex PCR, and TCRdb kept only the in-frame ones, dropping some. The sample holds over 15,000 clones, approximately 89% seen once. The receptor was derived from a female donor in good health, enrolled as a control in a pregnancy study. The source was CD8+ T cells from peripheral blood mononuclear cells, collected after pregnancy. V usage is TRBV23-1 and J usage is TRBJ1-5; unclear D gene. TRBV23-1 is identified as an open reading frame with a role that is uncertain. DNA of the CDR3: TGCGCCAGCAGTCCCATGACGGTAGCGTGGAATCAGCCCCAGCATTTT. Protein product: CASSPMTVAWNQPQHF.